This T cell receptor (beta chain) was identified during a study of shared clonotypes between healthy human individuals (TCRdb year 2020). Context from the whole study: A few men and a couple of women, aged 18 to 49 years, made up the cohort. Leukapheresis yielded between about 0.85 and 10 billion PBMCs per donor. To increase sequencing depth and limit assay-specific biases, different laboratories used diverse techniques to prepare libraries and sequence TCR repertoires. To estimate repertoire size and how much clonotype sharing occurs between individuals, the study deeply sequenced the blood TCR repertoires of five healthy adults. For each donor, CD4 naive and CD4 memory were each run on three plates, CD8 naive on two plates, and CD8 memory on one plate.

General findings and caveats noted by the study authors: Higher generation probabilities were observed for clonotypes shared by all four sorted-subset donors than for non-shared clonotypes. Because the study included a small number of donors, the genetic and exposure-history diversity represented was limited. When several donors were compared, the shared fraction of clonotypes was roughly 4.8% for naive CD4, around 3.6% for naive CD8, 2% to 2.5% for memory CD4, and about 0.36% for memory CD8. Based on pairwise subsampling, the degree of clonotype sharing among donors was expected to be affected by sequencing depth. Sampling was limited to blood, and TCR repertoires in tissue likely differ from TCR repertoires in blood. Rarefaction of sorted-subset datasets indicated incomplete sequencing despite the large sequencing depth. Naive subsets generally had larger estimated clonotype richness than memory subsets.

CDR1 and CDR2 are read off the germline V gene as KGHSH and LQKENI. From its cysteine to its phenylalanine, the CDR3 spans 19 amino acids. The entry retains the CDR3 DNA only, 57 bases that are in frame from base 1. The V and J ends are trimmed by 3 bases and 2 bases, leaving 20 bases between them. A note on this clone: Its cognate antigen has yet to be identified. No qualities accompany the bases; no much larger clone lies one base away.

Using the deep immunoSEQ assay, multiplex PCR amplified TCR CDR3 regions from genomic DNA. For each cell subset, the extracted genomic DNA was distributed evenly across all wells of several immunoSEQ 96-well plates, and each plate served as one replicate. Each replicate PCR for sorted subsets received around 0.2 ug genomic DNA, equal to some 32,000 T cell genomes. The purified libraries were quantified using a Qubit 3.0 fluorometer, sized with a Bioanalyzer 2100, and then quantified again using the KAPA Library Quantification kit. Every immunoSEQ 96-well plate was sequenced on a separate single-read 150-cycle Illumina NextSeq 550 flow cell. The original pipeline was this. The immunoSEQ output contained only junctional sequences without quality scores, so filtering could not match that applied to full-length reads. To assign V/J genes and CDR3, sequences were annotated against IMGT germline references using PyIR, a Python wrapper for IgBLAST v1.9. Reads with weak V/J assignments (E-value above 1e-6), missing CDR3, stop codons, out-of-frame junctions, or ambiguous translated residues were removed. V3J clonotypes were defined by identical inferred V gene, J gene, and CDR3 amino acid sequence. To compute the percentage overlap between repertoires, the number of shared unique clonotypes was divided by the size of the smaller repertoire. Richness of each repertoire was evaluated using RTK rarefaction, the Chao1 estimator, and Recon v2.1 estimates of unobserved clonotypes. For all TCRbeta clonotypes obtained by the gDNA method from four donors, generation probabilities were computed with OLGA. As stored in TCRdb, this immuneACCESS dataset retains in-frame rearrangements with V and J assigned. A fraction of the clones does not appear; measured against another copy, unresolved V genes explain less than half of the discrepancy, and the remainder lacks a known reason. V, J and clone size derive from that table, while D and trimming were established from the DNA sequence. A total of around 2,000,000 clones appear in this sample, 90% to 95% of them only once. The top ten clonotypes cover about 1.5% of the sample.

CD8 naive samples consisted of CD45RO-negative cells that were positively selected for CCR7, yielding a CD45RA+CCR7+ population without TemRA cells. The donors were healthy, HIV-negative adults with no recently reported acute infections or vaccinations. Every donor was a Caucasian adult living in Nashville, Tennessee, USA. Blood was collected by leukapheresis, and PBMCs were isolated by Ficoll-Histopaque density gradient centrifugation and then cryopreserved in liquid nitrogen vapor phase. Analytical flow cytometry was used to check the purity and quantity of each magnetically sorted T cell population. From each sorted fraction, genomic DNA was isolated and quantified by UV absorbance on a Nanodrop 2000c.

Sequenced sample: naive CD8+ T cells from PBMCs. The cell subset or site label of this sample denotes: CD45RA+CCR7+. The receptor's source is a man aged 18 to 30 in good health. Some clones in this sample may be carry-over from other donors' samples. In this chain, TRBV18 is recombined with TRBJ2-6; the D segment could be TRBD2, given 7 matching bases. The CDR3 loop reads CASSPPRGASRAGANVLTF. The sequence in DNA is TGTGCCAGCTCACCCCCCCGGGGGGCATCAAGGGCTGGGGCCAACGTCCTGACTTTC.